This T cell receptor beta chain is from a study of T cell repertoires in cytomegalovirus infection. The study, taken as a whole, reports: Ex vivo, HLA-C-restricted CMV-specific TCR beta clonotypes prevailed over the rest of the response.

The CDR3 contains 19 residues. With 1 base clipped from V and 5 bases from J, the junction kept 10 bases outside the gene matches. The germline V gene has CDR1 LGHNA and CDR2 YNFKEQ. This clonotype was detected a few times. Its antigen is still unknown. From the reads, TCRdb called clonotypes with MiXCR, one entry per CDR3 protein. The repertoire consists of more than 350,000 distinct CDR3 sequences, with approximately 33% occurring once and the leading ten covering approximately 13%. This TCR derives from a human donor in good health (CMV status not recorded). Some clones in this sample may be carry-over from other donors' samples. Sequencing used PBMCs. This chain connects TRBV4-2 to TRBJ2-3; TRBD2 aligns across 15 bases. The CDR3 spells CASSQAWTSGGASRDTQYF. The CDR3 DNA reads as TGTGCCAGCAGCCAAGCGTGGACTAGCGGGGGGGCATCCCGAGATACGCAGTATTTT.